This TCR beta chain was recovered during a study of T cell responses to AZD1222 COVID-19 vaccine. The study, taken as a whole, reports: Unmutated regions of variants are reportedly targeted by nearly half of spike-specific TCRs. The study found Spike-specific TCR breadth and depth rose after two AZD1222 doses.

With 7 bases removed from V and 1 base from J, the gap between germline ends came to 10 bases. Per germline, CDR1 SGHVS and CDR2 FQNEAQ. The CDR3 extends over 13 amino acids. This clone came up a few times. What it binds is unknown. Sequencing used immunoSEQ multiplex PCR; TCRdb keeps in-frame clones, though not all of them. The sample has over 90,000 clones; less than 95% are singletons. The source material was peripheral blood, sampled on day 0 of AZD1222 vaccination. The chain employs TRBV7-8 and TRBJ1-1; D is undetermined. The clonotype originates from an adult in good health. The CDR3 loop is CASKRRPNTEAFF. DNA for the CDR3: TGTGCCAGCAAGAGACGGCCGAACACTGAAGCTTTCTTT. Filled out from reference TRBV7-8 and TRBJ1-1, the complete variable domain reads GAGVSQSPRYKVAKRGQDVALRCDPISGHVSLFWYQQALGQGPEFLTYFQNEAQLDKSGLPSDRFFAERPEGSVSTLKIQRTQQEDSAVYLCASKRRPNTEAFFGQGTRLTVV.